Listed below are T cell receptor beta chains from one sample, sequenced in a study of radiation and T cells in renal cell carcinoma. Clones were read by immunoSEQ multiplex PCR, and TCRdb kept only the in-frame ones, dropping some. The profile shows 40,000 to 50,000 clones, about 82% of them singletons. This specimen was blood, taken from a patient whose treatment included radiotherapy and nephrectomy. These receptors were collected from a woman aged 70-85 years with renal cell carcinoma. Each CDR3 is given with its conserved first and last residue. The D gene is left open where the match is weak. Clone size is given for some rows only: seen once, a few or many times, or a class if the clone is expanded.

J gene	V gene	D gene	CDR3 length	clone size	CDR3 protein	CDR3 DNA
TRBJ2-1	TRBV15	-	17	-	CATSGTIVGSSYNEQFF	TGTGCCACCAGCGGAACCATAGTGGGGAGCTCCTACAATGAGCAGTTCTTC
TRBJ2-1	TRBV5-6	TRBD1	15	-	CASSSTGGRRGEQFF	TGTGCCAGCAGCTCTACAGGGGGCCGACGCGGTGAGCAGTTCTTC
TRBJ1-6	TRBV7-2	-	13	few	CASSSLEYSPLHF	TGTGCCAGCAGCTCGCTCGAATATTCACCCCTCCACTTT
TRBJ1-5	TRBV2	-	17	-	CASKGIPGQLSNQPQHF	TGTGCCAGCAAAGGGATCCCGGGACAACTTAGCAATCAGCCCCAGCATTTT
TRBJ1-1	TRBV21-1	-	15	few	CASSKGGGGCTEAFF	TGTGCCAGCAGCAAAGGGGGAGGGGGATGCACTGAAGCTTTCTTT
TRBJ1-1	TRBV29-1	TRBD1	13	-	CSVTGVRDTEAFF	TGCAGCGTTACAGGGGTTAGGGACACTGAAGCTTTCTTT
TRBJ2-7	TRBV7-2	TRBD2	15	-	CASSLAPGRATEQYF	TGTGCCAGCAGCTTAGCGCCCGGGAGGGCCACCGAGCAGTACTTC
TRBJ1-2	TRBV6-5	-	13	-	CASSYSVNYGYTF	TGTGCCAGCAGTTACTCAGTCAACTATGGCTACACCTTC
TRBJ2-7	TRBV4-1	-	11	few	CASSSGERQYF	TGCGCCAGCAGCTCGGGTGAGAGGCAGTACTTC
TRBJ2-2	TRBV7-9	TRBD2	17	-	CASSLGVAGEKAGELFF	TGTGCCAGCAGCTTAGGAGTAGCGGGAGAAAAGGCCGGGGAGCTGTTTTTT
TRBJ2-2	TRBV5-6	-	15	-	CASSFLLRDTGELFF	TGTGCCAGCAGCTTTCTACTCCGGGACACCGGGGAGCTGTTTTTT
TRBJ2-7	TRBV5-4	-	12	-	CASSFGGGEQYF	TGTGCCAGCAGCTTTGGAGGGGGCGAGCAGTACTTC
TRBJ1-1	TRBV11-3	-	13	-	CASSLRVNTEAFF	TGTGCCAGCAGCTTGAGAGTGAACACTGAAGCTTTCTTT
TRBJ1-5	TRBV4-1	-	14	-	CASSQDWEVKPQHF	TGCGCCAGCAGCCAAGATTGGGAAGTTAAGCCCCAGCATTTT
TRBJ2-1	TRBV19	TRBD2	16	-	CASSMNWLAGYNEQFF	TGTGCCAGTAGTATGAACTGGCTAGCGGGGTACAATGAGCAGTTCTTC
TRBJ1-1	TRBV5-1	TRBD1	16	-	CASSTGTASLNTEAFF	TGCGCCAGCAGCACCGGGACAGCAAGCCTGAACACTGAAGCTTTCTTT
TRBJ1-5	TRBV19	TRBD1	15	-	CASTIRTGRNQPQHF	TGTGCCAGTACCATCCGGACAGGGAGAAATCAGCCCCAGCATTTT
TRBJ2-6	TRBV7-2	-	16	-	CASSLIRSSGANVLTF	TGTGCCAGCAGCTTAATCAGAAGCTCTGGGGCCAACGTCCTGACTTTC
TRBJ1-3	TRBV6-1	-	20	-	CASSELLSTLGSLRGNTIYF	TGTGCCAGCAGTGAACTTTTATCCACCCTGGGATCACTAAGGGGAAACACCATATATTTT
TRBJ1-3	TRBV27	TRBD1	16	few	CASRPAGGPLGNTIYF	TGTGCCAGCAGGCCGGCAGGGGGGCCACTCGGAAACACCATATATTTT
TRBJ1-2	TRBV4-1	-	16	-	CASSQDPGQSLHGYTF	TGCGCCAGCAGCCAAGATCCCGGACAGAGTTTGCATGGCTACACCTTC
TRBJ2-7	TRBV28	TRBD1	14	once	CASSPTGETYEQYF	TGTGCCAGCAGCCCAACAGGGGAGACCTACGAGCAGTACTTC
TRBJ2-3	TRBV6-4	-	14	-	CASSEFGEGDTQYF	TGTGCCAGCAGTGAGTTCGGAGAAGGAGATACGCAGTATTTT
TRBJ1-1	TRBV29-1	-	14	few	CSVPGQSPNTEAFF	TGCAGCGTTCCAGGACAGTCCCCGAACACTGAAGCTTTCTTT
TRBJ1-1	TRBV10-3	-	13	-	CAISGGDSSEAFF	TGTGCCATCTCTGGGGGGGATAGTTCTGAAGCTTTCTTT
TRBJ1-4	TRBV4-1	TRBD1	15	-	CASSPQTGSNEKLFF	TGCGCCAGCAGCCCACAGACAGGGTCTAATGAAAAACTGTTTTTT
TRBJ1-2	TRBV4-1	-	16	once	CASSPEPGLPSEGYTF	TGCGCCAGCAGCCCCGAACCGGGGCTCCCGTCGGAAGGCTACACCTTC
TRBJ1-1	TRBV19	-	13	-	CASRPTGNTEAFF	TGTGCCAGTAGACCCACGGGGAACACTGAAGCTTTCTTT
TRBJ2-5	TRBV4-3	-	15	-	CASSQDPGSGETQYF	TGCGCCAGCAGCCAAGATCCCGGGAGCGGTGAGACCCAGTACTTC
TRBJ2-7	TRBV5-4	TRBD2	15	-	CASRPSSGDFYEQYF	TGTGCCAGCAGACCATCGAGCGGGGACTTCTACGAGCAGTACTTC
TRBJ2-3	TRBV5-1	TRBD2	15	-	CASSLRRGGIDTQYF	TGCGCCAGCAGCTTGAGGCGGGGGGGCATAGATACGCAGTATTTT
TRBJ1-1	TRBV11-2	-	12	-	CASTQQNTEAFF	TGTGCCAGCACTCAGCAGAACACTGAAGCTTTCTTT
TRBJ2-7	TRBV7-2	TRBD2	15	-	CASSLGSSGGPRWYF	TGTGCCAGCAGCTTAGGATCTTCGGGAGGCCCCCGGTGGTACTTC
TRBJ2-1	TRBV6-5	-	16	-	CASSYLRSRSYNEQFF	TGTGCCAGCAGTTACCTCAGGAGTCGCTCCTACAATGAGCAGTTCTTC
TRBJ2-2	TRBV27	TRBD1	15	-	CASSLMGQGTGELFF	TGTGCCAGCAGTTTAATGGGACAGGGCACCGGGGAGCTGTTTTTT
TRBJ2-1	TRBV6-6	-	12	-	CASGGRQNEQFF	TGTGCCAGCGGGGGTCGTCAGAATGAGCAGTTCTTC
TRBJ2-2	TRBV27	-	13	-	CASLRGGTGELFF	TGTGCCAGCCTCAGGGGCGGGACCGGGGAGCTGTTTTTT
TRBJ2-2	TRBV6-4	TRBD2	17	-	CASSPGGLAGATGELFF	TGTGCCAGCAGTCCCGGGGGACTAGCGGGAGCCACCGGGGAGCTGTTTTTT
TRBJ1-2	TRBV6-1	-	16	-	CASSEDHRAENYGYTF	TGTGCCAGCAGTGAAGATCACAGGGCGGAGAACTATGGCTACACCTTC
TRBJ2-7	TRBV11-3	-	14	-	CASSFSPSSYEQYF	TGTGCCAGCAGCTTCAGTCCGAGCTCCTACGAGCAGTACTTC
TRBJ1-2	TRBV27	-	17	-	CASSPQQVVNSNYGYTF	TGTGCCAGCAGTCCCCAGCAGGTGGTAAACTCTAACTATGGCTACACCTTC
TRBJ2-3	TRBV18	TRBD1	16	-	CASSPPWDRGTDTQYF	TGTGCCAGCTCACCACCGTGGGACAGGGGCACAGATACGCAGTATTTT
TRBJ2-7	TRBV9	TRBD2	15	once	CASSPSGGSSYEQYF	TGTGCCAGCAGCCCCAGCGGGGGGTCGTCCTACGAGCAGTACTTC
TRBJ2-1	TRBV9	TRBD1	15	-	CASSAPDRGDNEQFF	TGTGCCAGCAGCGCCCCGGACAGGGGAGACAATGAGCAGTTCTTC
TRBJ2-5	TRBV19	TRBD1	14	-	CASSRTGGFETQYF	TGTGCCAGTAGTAGGACAGGGGGCTTCGAGACCCAGTACTTC
TRBJ2-2	TRBV5-8	-	17	-	CASSLAWGMANTGELFF	TGTGCCAGCAGCTTGGCCTGGGGGATGGCGAACACCGGGGAGCTGTTTTTT
TRBJ2-1	TRBV5-1	TRBD2	15	-	CASSQGTSGPSEQFF	TGCGCCAGCAGCCAGGGGACTAGCGGGCCTTCCGAGCAGTTCTTC
TRBJ1-1	TRBV5-4	TRBD1	14	-	CASSSGQENTEAFF	TGTGCCAGCAGCTCCGGACAGGAGAACACTGAAGCTTTCTTT
TRBJ2-7	TRBV10-2	-	11	-	CASEAANEQYF	TGCGCCAGCGAGGCCGCTAACGAGCAGTACTTC
TRBJ2-7	TRBV10-3	TRBD1	15	few	CAISPGTGRFYEQYF	TGTGCCATCAGTCCCGGGACAGGGAGGTTCTATGAGCAGTACTTC
TRBJ2-4	TRBV5-4	-	15	once	CASSLTGQRGDIQYF	TGTGCCAGCAGCTTGACAGGGCAGAGGGGAGACATTCAGTACTTC